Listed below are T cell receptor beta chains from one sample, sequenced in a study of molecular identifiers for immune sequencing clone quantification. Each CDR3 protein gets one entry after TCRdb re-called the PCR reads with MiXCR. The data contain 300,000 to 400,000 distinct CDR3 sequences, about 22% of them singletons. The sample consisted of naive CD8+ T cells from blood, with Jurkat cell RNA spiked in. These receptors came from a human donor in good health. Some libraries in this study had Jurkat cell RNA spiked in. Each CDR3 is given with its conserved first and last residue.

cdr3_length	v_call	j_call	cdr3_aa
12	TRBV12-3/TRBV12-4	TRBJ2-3	CASTPDDDTQYF
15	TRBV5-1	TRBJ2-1	CASSLRWGAYNEQFF
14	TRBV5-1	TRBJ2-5	CAGSFISLRETQYF
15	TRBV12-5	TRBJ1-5	CASGLSVDSNQPQHF
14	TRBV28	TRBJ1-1	CASSPDILNTEAFF
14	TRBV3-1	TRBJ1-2	CASSQGRSNYGYTF
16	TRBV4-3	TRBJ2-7	CASGQVAGSHPYEQYF
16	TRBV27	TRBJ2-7	CASSYGPPGQQYEQYF
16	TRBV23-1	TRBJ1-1	CASSQSGGEMNTEAFF
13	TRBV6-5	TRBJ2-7	CASSHGTGYEQYF
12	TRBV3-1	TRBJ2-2	CASNLVTGELFF
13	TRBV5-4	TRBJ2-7	CASSLQGIHEQYF
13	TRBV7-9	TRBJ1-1	CASGYNRNTEAFF
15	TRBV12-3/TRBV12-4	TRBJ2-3	CASNTGTSGTDTQYF
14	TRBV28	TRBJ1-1	CASSSFGQGTEAFF
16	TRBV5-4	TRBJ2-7	CASSLGVKDPSYEQYF
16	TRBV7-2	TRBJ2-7	CASSLAPNPQSYEQYF
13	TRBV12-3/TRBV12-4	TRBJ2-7	CASSYRPTYEQYF
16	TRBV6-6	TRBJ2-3	CASSYSNPQFTDTQYF
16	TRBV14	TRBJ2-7	CASSQTRGLAAYEQYF
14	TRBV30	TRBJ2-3	CAWSVIGRTDTQYF
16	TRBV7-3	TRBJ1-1	CASSPDRGGAVTEAFF
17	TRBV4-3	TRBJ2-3	CASSQVSDSLHTDTQYF
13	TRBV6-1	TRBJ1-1	CASRGGAGAEAFF
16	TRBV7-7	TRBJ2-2	CASSSSLAGGTGELFF
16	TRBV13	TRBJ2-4	CASSDKQGAAKNIQYF
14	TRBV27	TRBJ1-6	CASSMTDRYSPLHF
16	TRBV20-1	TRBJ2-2	CSANPLAGDSTGELFF
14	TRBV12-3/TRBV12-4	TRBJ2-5	CASSLAGAQETQYF
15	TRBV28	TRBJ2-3	CASSFKGTYTDTQYF
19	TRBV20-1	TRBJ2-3	CSARDFLSIVGGGSGTQYF
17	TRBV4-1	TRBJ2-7	CASSQGTSGRGGYEQYF
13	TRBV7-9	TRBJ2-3	CASSLYPADTQYF
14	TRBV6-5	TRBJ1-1	CASSYSSGSTEAFF
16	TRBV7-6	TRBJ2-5	CASSLTRTGTGETQYF
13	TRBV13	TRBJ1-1	CASSFTLNTEAFF
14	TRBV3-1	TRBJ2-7	CASSQDKGDYEQYF
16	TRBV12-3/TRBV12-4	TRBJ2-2	CASSLEGTKYTGELFF
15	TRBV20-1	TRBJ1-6	CSASARQGARSPLHF
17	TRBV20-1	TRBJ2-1	CSARDVPLAGGPNEQFF
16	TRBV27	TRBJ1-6	CASSLTRDRAFSPLHF
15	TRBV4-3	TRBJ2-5	CASSQVTGWQETQYF